The 32 T cell receptor beta chains presented below share a single source sample, sequenced in a study of shared clonotypes between healthy human individuals. The data were produced by immunoSEQ multiplex PCR, yet TCRdb's version contains in-frame clones alone and is incomplete. The table shows about half a million clones, with roughly four fifths occurring only once. Source material: PBMCs. These receptors were taken from a middle-aged woman in good health. Some clones in this sample may be carry-over from other donors' samples.

This clone showed up just a few times. A far more abundant clone sits one base away, making this likely a read error. The chain links TRBV29-1 to TRBJ2-1; D may match TRBD1 or TRBD2 (5 bases each). V dropped 8 bases and J dropped 9 bases, with 17 bases sitting between them. The CDR3 consists of 12 residues. Germline V CDR1 and CDR2: SQVTM, ANQGSEA. For the CDR3, the DNA is TGCAGCCTGGCCTATTCAGGGACTGAGCAGTTCTTC. Translation gives CSLAYSGTEQFF.

J is TRBJ2-7 and V is TRBV6-1; D is possibly TRBD2 (5 bases). The germline V and J ends were trimmed by 3 bases and 2 bases, with 8 bases remaining between them. CDR3 length: 13 residues. The germline CDR1 and CDR2 sequences are MNHNS and SASEGT. The CDR3 here is CASSDTGTYEQYF. Here the CDR3 DNA reads TGTGCCAGCAGTGACACCGGGACCTACGAGCAGTACTTC.

The chain recombines TRBV2 with TRBJ2-3; D might be TRBD1 (6 bases). V was pared by 4 bases and J by 5 bases, with 10 bases between. Germline CDR1 reads SNHLY; CDR2 reads FYNNEI. The CDR3 contains 13 residues. CDR3 DNA: TGTGCCAGCAGTGCCCAGGGGCAAGATACGCAGTATTTT. Translated, it gives CASSAQGQDTQYF. Looking up the rest from reference TRBV2 and TRBJ2-3 gives the full variable domain: EPEVTQTPSHQVTQMGQEVILRCVPISNHLYFYWYRQILGQKVEFLVSFYNNEISEKSEIFDDQFSVERPDGSNFTLKIRSTKLEDSAMYFCASSAQGQDTQYFGPGTRLTVL.

This chain links TRBV27 with TRBJ2-1; 8 bases map to TRBD1. This CDR3 has 12 amino acids. V shed 3 bases, J shed 12 bases, and the junction held 4 bases outside the gene matches. Germline V lookup: CDR1 MNHEY, CDR2 SMNVEV (reference sequence). The CDR3 loop is CASSFQGAGQFF. Written as DNA, the CDR3 is TGTGCCAGCAGTTTCCAGGGGGCAGGGCAGTTCTTC.

The chain carries TRBV28 and TRBJ2-7, with D maybe TRBD1 (6 bases). The V end was cut by 1 base, the J end by 0 bases, with 10 bases between. This CDR3 spans 15 amino acids. The germline V gene has CDR1 MDHEN and CDR2 SYDVKM. CDR3 sequence reads: CASSLSRDTSYEQYF. Written as DNA, the CDR3 is TGTGCCAGCAGTTTATCCCGGGACACCTCCTACGAGCAGTACTTC.

The genes are TRBV7-9 and TRBJ2-2, with D hard to call. CDR1 SEHNR and CDR2 FQNEAQ come from the germline V gene (reference sequence). CDR3 length equals 11 residues. V lost 5 bases and J 7 bases, leaving 5 bases between the germline ends. In DNA, the CDR3 is TGTGCCAGCAGCCCCCTCGGGGAGCTGTTTTTT. Amino acids: CASSPLGELFF.

Points on this clone: The likely explanation is a read error, given a far larger clone one base away. The chain is built from TRBV10-3 and TRBJ2-7; TRBD1 agrees at 10 bases. Germline V gives CDR1 ENHRY, CDR2 SYGVKD. V lost 6 bases and J lost 7; bases outside the gene matches: 12. The CDR3 consists of 15 residues. The CDR3 coding sequence is TGTGCCATCAGGGTGGGACAGGGGAGGGTACGAGAGCAGTACTTC. Encoded protein: CAIRVGQGRVREQYF.

In this sample, this clone turned up once. The chain uses TRBV9 and TRBJ1-1, with TRBD1 matching over 7 bases. V shed 6 bases and J 1 base; nucleotides not matched to a gene: 9. Germline CDR1 SGDLS, CDR2 YYNGEE. CDR3 size: 15 residues. The CDR3 DNA sequence: TGTGCCAGCACAACTGGAGGGGGCAAGAACACTGAAGCTTTCTTT. This gives the protein CASTTGGGKNTEAFF.

The V gene is TRBV9, the J gene TRBJ2-2; D call uncertain. The V end was cut by 0 bases, the J end by 8 bases, with 17 bases between. The CDR3 has 16 amino acids. Germline values: CDR1 SGDLS, CDR2 YYNGEE. The CDR3: CASSVVGSQFKGELFF. In DNA form, the CDR3 reads TGTGCCAGCAGCGTAGTTGGATCCCAATTCAAGGGGGAGCTGTTTTTT.

The CDR3 region has the DNA TGCGCCAGCAGCTTGGAGGCTAGCGGACAAGAGACCCAGTACTTC. The encoded protein is CASSLEASGQETQYF. The chain uses TRBV5-1 and TRBJ2-5, with 7 bases that match TRBD2. After removal of 0 bases from V and 2 bases from J, the junction contained 4 bases not matched to a gene. The CDR3 has 15 residues. Looked up from germline, CDR1 is SGHRS and CDR2 is YFSETQ.

This chain joins TRBV18 and TRBJ2-1, with D unresolved. V lost 1 base to trimming and J lost 5 bases, with 6 bases between them. The CDR3 is 13 residues long. The germline V gene encodes CDR1 KGHSH and CDR2 LQKENI. The CDR3 nucleotides read TGTGCCAGCTCACCACAAGGGAACAATGAGCAGTTCTTC. Translated: CASSPQGNNEQFF.

The rearrangement joins TRBV9 to TRBJ2-3; D gene uncertain. The CDR3 length is 12 residues. Trimming pared 4 bases from V and 4 bases from J, leaving 7 bases between. CDR1 and CDR2 from the germline V gene are SGDLS and YYNGEE. CDR3 nucleotide sequence: TGTGCCAGCAGCCCGCTAGCAGATACGCAGTATTTT. This encodes CASSPLADTQYF. The full variable domain, in which reference TRBV9 and TRBJ2-3 provide the parts outside the CDR3, is DSGVTQTPKHLITATGQRVTLRCSPRSGDLSVYWYQQSLDQGLQFLIQYYNGEERAKGNILERFSAQQFPDLHSELNLSSLELGDSALYFCASSPLADTQYFGPGTRLTVL.

V and J are TRBV7-2 and TRBJ2-7; no clear D. The germline V and J ends were trimmed by 5 bases and 4 bases, with 18 bases remaining between them. The CDR3 consists of 15 residues. Per the germline V gene, CDR1 is SGHTA and CDR2 is FQGNSA. CDR3 region: CASSEGWAAYYEQYF. CDR3 nucleotide sequence: TGTGCCAGCAGCGAAGGGTGGGCGGCTTATTACGAGCAGTACTTC.

With regard to this clone: A much larger clone lies a single base off, so this may be a read error. V is TRBV7-9 and J is TRBJ1-3, with D possibly matching TRBD1 (6 bases). From germline, CDR1 is SEHNR and CDR2 FQNEAQ (reference sequence). CDR3 length equals 18 residues. The CDR3: CASSLVFDWGRAGNTMYF. The CDR3 DNA sequence: TGTGCCAGCAGCTTAGTATTCGACTGGGGGCGAGCTGGAAACACCATGTATTTT. Combining the CDR3 with reference TRBV7-9 and TRBJ1-3 gives the whole variable domain DTGVSQNPRHKITKRGQNVTFRCDPISEHNRLYWYRQTLGQGPEFLTYFQNEAQLEKSRLLSDRFSAERPKGSFSTLEIQRTEQGDSAMYLCASSLVFDWGRAGNTMYFGEGSWLTVV.

This chain uses TRBV9 with TRBJ2-1; 7 bases fit TRBD2. Looked up from germline, CDR1 is SGDLS and CDR2 is YYNGEE. Losses at the gene ends were 0 bases for V and 6 bases for J; bases not matched to a gene: 12. This CDR3 comprises 17 residues. CDR3 in DNA: TGTGCCAGCAGCGTAGCGTCGGGGCTAGCGGTATTCAATGAGCAGTTCTTC. Its protein product is CASSVASGLAVFNEQFF.

The chain uses TRBV13 and TRBJ2-3; D tentatively fits TRBD1 or TRBD2 (5 bases each). Germline-derived CDR1 and CDR2 are PRHDT and FYEKMQ (reference sequence). The CDR3 length is 17 residues. V was clipped by 4 bases and J by 3 bases, with 20 bases between them. CDR3: CASSSRGRWGNTDTQYF. Here the CDR3 DNA reads TGTGCCAGCAGCTCCCGAGGGCGGTGGGGGAATACAGATACGCAGTATTTT.

On this clone itself: The DNA is omitted, as the CDR3 cannot be located on it reliably, and the CDR3 follows TCRdb's listing. The chain is built from TRBV19 and TRBJ2-1. The CDR3 spans 18 residues, counting both ends. Germline CDR1 is LNHDA and CDR2 is SQIVND (reference sequence). CDR3 in amino acids: CASSILALPAPGRYEQFF.

The chain links TRBV4-2 to TRBJ2-3; 7 bases fit TRBD2. Trimming took 2 bases from V and 1 from J; bases not matched to a gene: 6. There are 16 residues in the CDR3. The germline V gene has CDR1 LGHNA and CDR2 YNFKEQ. The CDR3 DNA follows: TGTGCCAGCAGCCAACCCAGCGGGGACGGCACAGATACGCAGTATTTT. Its translation is CASSQPSGDGTDTQYF.

Regarding this clone: This may arise from a read error, as a much more abundant clone is one base away. Other nucleotide sequences in the sample specify the same CDR3. This sequence joins TRBV7-2 and TRBJ2-7; D unresolved. The CDR3 runs 14 residues. Per germline, CDR1 SGHTA and CDR2 FQGNSA. V was pared by 3 bases and J by 0 bases, with 9 bases between. CDR3 loop: CASSFLSNSYEQYF. The CDR3 DNA is TGTGCCAGCAGCTTCCTGTCAAACTCCTACGAGCAGTACTTC.

With respect to this clone: A much larger clonotype is one base distant, so this may be a read error. Other nucleotide sequences from this sample produce the same CDR3. The chain combines TRBV10-2 with TRBJ2-1; 10 bases fit TRBD2. CDR1 and CDR2 from the germline V gene are WSHSY and SAAADI. This CDR3 spans 16 amino acids. V lost 3 bases and J lost 10; bases outside the gene matches: 12. The DNA of the CDR3 is TGCGCCAGCAGTGATTGGGCTAGCGGGAGTGGAAACGAGCAGTTCTTC. This gives the protein CASSDWASGSGNEQFF.

Points on this clone: This sequence is one base from a far larger clone and is likely a read error. The chain combines TRBV30 with TRBJ1-5; tentatively, D is TRBD1 (5 bases). From germline, CDR1 is GTSNPN and CDR2 SVGIG (reference sequence). CDR3 size: 16 residues. The V end was cut by 3 bases, the J end by 0 bases, with 15 bases between. The CDR3 bases are TGTGCCTGGAGCGACCGGGCGGGACGTAGCAATCAGCCCCAGCATTTT. This encodes CAWSDRAGRSNQPQHF.

This clone was seen only a few times. The chain has TRBV6-6 and TRBJ2-1; tentative D call: TRBD2 (5 bases). The germline gives CDR1 MNHNY, CDR2 SVGAGI (reference sequence). There are 15 residues in the CDR3. The V gene lost 4 bases and the J gene lost 0 bases, with 10 bases spanning the gap. The CDR3 here is CASSFTGSSYNEQFF. In nucleotides, the CDR3 is TGTGCCAGCAGTTTCACGGGATCCTCCTACAATGAGCAGTTCTTC.

A remark on this clone: A far larger clone is only one base removed, so a read error is likely. The identical CDR3 is also encoded by other nucleotide sequences in the sample. The CDR3 DNA is TGCGCCAGCAGCTCCATCACAGGGGGCGAGACCCAGTACTTC. This encodes CASSSITGGETQYF. V is TRBV7-9 and J is TRBJ2-5; TRBD1 aligns across 9 bases. Germline-derived CDR1 and CDR2 are SEHNR and FQNEAQ (reference sequence). This CDR3 comprises 14 residues.

V and J are TRBV5-4 and TRBJ2-7, with TRBD1 identical over 9 bases. The CDR3 is 14 amino acids. Germline values: CDR1 SGHNT, CDR2 YYREEE (reference sequence). Trimming cost V 0 bases and J 9 bases; bases outside gene matches: 7. The CDR3 DNA follows: TGTGCCAGCAGCTTGGAACAGGGGGCTCTCGGGCAGTACTTC. This encodes CASSLEQGALGQYF. The whole variable domain, remainder taken from reference TRBV5-4 and TRBJ2-7, is ETGVTQSPTHLIKTRGQQVTLRCSSQSGHNTVSWYQQALGQGPQFIFQYYREEENGRGNFPPRFSGLQFPNYSSELNVNALELDDSALYLCASSLEQGALGQYFGPGTRLTVT.

This clone showed up just a few times. The J gene is TRBJ2-7, the V gene TRBV14; possibly TRBD1 for D (5 bases). The V and J ends lost 1 base and 9 bases respectively, with 13 bases between them. In germline, CDR1 is SGHDN, CDR2 FVKESK. The CDR3 has 13 amino acids. The CDR3 region is CASSQAGSLVQYF. The CDR3, as DNA: TGTGCCAGCAGCCAAGCAGGGTCGTTGGTGCAGTACTTC.

V and J are TRBV29-1 and TRBJ2-3; 8 nucleotides align to TRBD1. CDR1 is SQVTM and CDR2 is ANQGSEA in the germline V gene. CDR3 length: 14 amino acids. The trim removed 1 base at V and 6 bases at J, leaving 6 bases unmatched. The CDR3 here is CSVEGTGFTDTQYF. DNA of the CDR3: TGCAGCGTTGAAGGGACAGGGTTTACGGATACGCAGTATTTT.

Turning to this clone: This may arise from a read error, as a much more abundant clone is one base away. The genes are TRBV29-1 and TRBJ2-2, with 12 bases fitting TRBD1. The CDR3 has 14 residues. Germline V CDR1 and CDR2: SQVTM, ANQGSEA. The CDR3 nucleotides read TGCGGCGGAGGGGACAGGGGGCCCACCGGGGAGCTGTTTTTT. Translation: CGGGDRGPTGELFF.

The rearrangement links TRBV29-1 to TRBJ2-7; D is perhaps TRBD1 (5 bases). Germline assignment: CDR1 SQVTM and CDR2 ANQGSEA. V gave up 4 bases and J gave up 4 bases, with 11 bases separating them. The CDR3 contains 12 residues. The DNA of the CDR3 is TGCAGCGTTGTAGGGGTTGGGTACGAGCAGTACTTC. Translated, it gives CSVVGVGYEQYF.

The table lists this clone with a count of one. CDR3 amino acids: CASSMEWANNYGYTF. The DNA of the CDR3 is TGTGCCAGCAGCATGGAATGGGCGAACAACTATGGCTACACCTTC. The V call is TRBV5-4, the J call TRBJ1-2; D is uncertain. Germline CDR1 reads SGHNT; CDR2 reads YYREEE (reference sequence). There are 15 residues in the CDR3. Trimming removed 4 bases from V and 2 bases from J, with 15 bases in between. The full variable domain, with the rest looked up from reference TRBV5-4 and TRBJ1-2, is ETGVTQSPTHLIKTRGQQVTLRCSSQSGHNTVSWYQQALGQGPQFIFQYYREEENGRGNFPPRFSGLQFPNYSSELNVNALELDDSALYLCASSMEWANNYGYTFGSGTRLTVV.

This clone was seen many times. Distinct nucleotide sequences in the sample also encode this CDR3. The V and J genes are TRBV4-2 and TRBJ2-1; D uncertain. Trimming took off 0 bases at V and 4 bases at J, with 7 bases between the two ends. The CDR3 runs to 14 residues. Per germline, CDR1 LGHNA and CDR2 YNFKEQ. The CDR3 sequence is CASSQEASYNEQFF. CDR3 coding DNA: TGTGCCAGCAGCCAAGAGGCCTCATACAATGAGCAGTTCTTC.

This clone was counted a few times. J is TRBJ1-4 and V is TRBV5-1; D call uncertain. CDR1 and CDR2 from the germline V gene are SGHRS and YFSETQ. Trimming took off 0 bases at V and 0 bases at J, with 6 bases between the two ends. This CDR3 spans 15 amino acids. CDR3 sequence: CASSLGTPTNEKLFF. Written as DNA, the CDR3 is TGCGCCAGCAGCTTGGGAACCCCAACTAATGAAAAACTGTTTTTT.

The chain carries TRBV5-4 and TRBJ2-1, with D possibly matching TRBD1 (6 bases). Trimming cost V 4 bases and J 1 base, with 15 bases left between them. The length of the CDR3 is 16 residues. Germline values: CDR1 SGHNT, CDR2 YYREEE (reference sequence). CDR3: CASSPPGDASYNEQFF. The CDR3 DNA is TGTGCCAGCAGCCCCCCAGGGGACGCATCCTACAATGAGCAGTTCTTC.